One and the same sample provided the 7 T cell receptor beta chains below, sequenced in a study of beta chain features in type 1 diabetes. Reverse transcription of all isolated RNA meant that expressed TCRB transcripts were sequenced. Sequencing was performed with immunoSEQ multiplex PCR; in TCRdb, only in-frame clones are kept and a portion is missing. The table has hundreds of thousands of clones, 15% to 17% seen once. The sequencing input was naive CD4+ T cells from blood. The receptors stem from a young man in good health.

This clone was detected a few times. The chain is built from TRBV19 and TRBJ2-1; no clear D gene. The CDR3 is 14 residues long. V lost 6 bases and J lost 0, with 9 bases in between. CDR1 and CDR2 (germline): LNHDA, SQIVND (reference sequence). CDR3 amino acids: CASRGPSSYNEQFF. The CDR3 nucleotides read TGTGCCAGTAGAGGACCGAGCTCCTACAATGAGCAGTTCTTC.

In this sample, this clone turned up a few times. The same CDR3 also results from other DNA sequences found in this sample. The gene calls are TRBV7-2 and TRBJ2-7; D might be TRBD2 (6 bases). The V gene lost 4 bases and the J gene lost 4 bases, with 14 bases spanning the gap. The CDR3 has 14 amino acids. Germline CDR1 and CDR2: SGHTA and FQGNSA. CDR3 sequence reads: CASSSDRGSYEQYF. The CDR3, as DNA: TGTGCCAGCAGCTCAGATCGGGGGTCATACGAGCAGTACTTC.

This clone was observed a few times. The rearrangement joins TRBV28 to TRBJ2-3, with 8 bases lining up with TRBD1. Trimming cost V 5 bases and J 5 bases; bases outside gene matches: 9. The CDR3 has 15 amino acids. Germline CDR1 reads MDHEN; CDR2 reads SYDVKM. CDR3 nucleotides: TGTGCCAGCAGTCTCCGCGGACAGGGAGGAGATACGCAGTATTTT. Its protein is CASSLRGQGGDTQYF.

At least ten counts were recorded for this clone. The CDR3 spells CASRGSGANVLTF. The CDR3 bases are TGTGCCAGCAGGGGGTCCGGGGCCAACGTCCTGACTTTC. The chain joins TRBV14 to TRBJ2-6; unclear D gene. The CDR3 covers 13 residues. Germline V gives CDR1 SGHDN, CDR2 FVKESK. Trimming removed 6 bases from V and 4 bases from J, with 7 bases in between. Filled out from reference TRBV14 and TRBJ2-6, the complete variable domain reads EAGVTQFPSHSVIEKGQTVTLRCDPISGHDNLYWYRRVMGKEIKFLLHFVKESKQDESGMPNNRFLAERTGGTYSTLKVQPAELEDSGVYFCASRGSGANVLTFGAGSRLTVL.

The chain is built from TRBV2 and TRBJ2-5, with TRBD2 matching over 12 bases. The germline V gene has CDR1 SNHLY and CDR2 FYNNEI. CDR3 size: 15 residues. The V and J ends lost 6 bases and 7 bases, in that order; junction bases with no gene match: 9. The CDR3 DNA reads TGTGCCAGCAGCGCGACTAGCGGGAGAGAAGGGACCCAGTACTTC. Protein sequence: CASSATSGREGTQYF.

This clone occurred a few times. The J gene is TRBJ1-3, the V gene TRBV5-6; D may be TRBD1 (6 bases). V was pared by 0 bases and J by 7 bases, with 17 bases between. The CDR3 extends over 16 amino acids. CDR1 is SGHDT, CDR2 YYEEEE, per germline. The CDR3 here is CASSLEATGARNTIYF. CDR3 nucleotide sequence: TGTGCCAGCAGCTTGGAAGCGACAGGCGCTCGGAACACCATATATTTT.

Note on this clone: The sample carries other DNA sequences with the same CDR3. The chain carries TRBV9 and TRBJ2-7; 10 bases align to TRBD1. The CDR3 has 14 amino acids. The V segment lost 4 bases and the J segment 2 bases; nucleotides outside the gene matches: 3. CDR1 and CDR2 from the germline V gene are SGDLS and YYNGEE. The CDR3 spells CASSTGQGAYEQYF. CDR3 coding DNA: TGTGCCAGCAGCACCGGACAGGGGGCCTACGAGCAGTACTTC.